One sample yielded the 8 T cell receptor beta chains listed below, sequenced in a study of blood T cells in healthy people across ages. The use of a sample-barcoded 5' primer and a J-beta primer mix characterized a second PCR of about 6 to 11 cycles. One entry per CDR3 protein results from TCRdb running MiXCR on the 5' RACE reads. The data show 650,000 to 1,000,000 distinct CDR3 sequences, about 34% seen once. Sequencing was carried out using blood. These receptors all come from a man aged 18 to 30 in good health.

A few counts support this clonotype. The chain combines TRBV7-8 with TRBJ1-1; no firm D call. The CDR3 is 15 residues long. Germline V CDR1 and CDR2: SGHVS, FQNEAQ. The V end was cut by 5 bases, the J end by 1 base, with 14 bases between. CDR3 sequence: CASSPRGGENTEAFF. CDR3 DNA: TGTGCCAGCAGCCCAAGAGGTGGGGAGAACACTGAAGCTTTCTTT.

V and J are TRBV20-1 and TRBJ1-3, with D possibly being TRBD1 (6 bases). Trimming stripped 0 bases from V and 8 bases from J, with 17 bases between. CDR1 DFQATT and CDR2 SNEGSKA come from the germline V gene (reference sequence). The CDR3 has 15 residues. Written as DNA, the CDR3 is TGCAGTGCTAGAGATGGGGGGGGCTTGCGAGACACCATATATTTT. Translated: CSARDGGGLRDTIYF.

There are many counts of this clonotype. The chain carries TRBV10-3 and TRBJ2-4; a possible D gene is TRBD2 (6 bases). Germline V lookup: CDR1 ENHRY, CDR2 SYGVKD. V was cut by 6 bases and J by 3 bases, with 18 bases left in between. The CDR3 contains 16 residues. CDR3 in amino acids: CAISEPGLTLKNIQYF. DNA for the CDR3: TGTGCCATCAGCGAACCGGGACTGACCCTCAAAAACATTCAGTACTTC.

V usage is TRBV5-1 and J usage is TRBJ2-7; the match to TRBD1 covers 11 bases. Germline CDR1 SGHRS, CDR2 YFSETQ. Trimming took 3 bases from V and 3 from J; bases not matched to a gene: 2. This CDR3 is 14 amino acids long. The CDR3 protein is CASSWGQGVYEQYF. As DNA, the CDR3 is TGCGCCAGCAGCTGGGGACAGGGGGTCTACGAGCAGTACTTC.

Comment on this clonotype: Relative to the germline gene, one junction end is altered; a read error may explain this. This chain joins TRBV12-3 or TRBV12-4 and TRBJ2-3, with 11 nucleotides matching TRBD2. CDR3 length: 16 residues. This CDR3 is CASSLHTSGGTDMQYF. Here the CDR3 DNA reads TGTGCCAGCAGTCTCCATACTAGCGGGGGAACAGATATGCAGTATTTT.

This clonotype was recorded a few times. This chain links TRBV6-2 or TRBV6-3 with TRBJ2-1; TRBD2 matches 7 bases. The CDR3 is 15 amino acids. Germline V gene sequence: CDR1 MNHEY, CDR2 SVGEGT. V shed 5 bases, J shed 7 bases, and the junction held 11 bases outside the gene matches. This chain's CDR3 is CASSRPGKAGNEQFF. For the CDR3, the DNA is TGTGCCAGCAGTAGACCAGGGAAAGCGGGAAATGAGCAGTTCTTC.

There are a few counts of this clonotype. The chain employs TRBV5-5 and TRBJ1-5; perhaps TRBD1 as D (5 bases). This CDR3 region has 14 residues. The V end lost 0 bases, the J end lost 7 bases, and 11 bases lay between the germline ends. Germline V gene lookup returns CDR1 SGHKS and CDR2 YYEKEE (reference sequence). The DNA for the CDR3 is TGTGCCAGCAGCTTGGGGGGGGGAAAACAGCCCCAGCATTTT. It codes for CASSLGGGKQPQHF.

In its sample, this clonotype was seen many times. This rearrangement joins TRBV5-5 to TRBJ2-4; D is unresolved. V lost 0 bases, J lost 0 bases, and 4 bases lay in between. The CDR3 consists of 14 residues. Germline V gene sequence: CDR1 SGHKS, CDR2 YYEKEE (reference sequence). CDR3 region: CASSLGLAKNIQYF. CDR3 coding DNA: TGTGCCAGCAGCTTGGGGCTAGCCAAAAACATTCAGTACTTC.